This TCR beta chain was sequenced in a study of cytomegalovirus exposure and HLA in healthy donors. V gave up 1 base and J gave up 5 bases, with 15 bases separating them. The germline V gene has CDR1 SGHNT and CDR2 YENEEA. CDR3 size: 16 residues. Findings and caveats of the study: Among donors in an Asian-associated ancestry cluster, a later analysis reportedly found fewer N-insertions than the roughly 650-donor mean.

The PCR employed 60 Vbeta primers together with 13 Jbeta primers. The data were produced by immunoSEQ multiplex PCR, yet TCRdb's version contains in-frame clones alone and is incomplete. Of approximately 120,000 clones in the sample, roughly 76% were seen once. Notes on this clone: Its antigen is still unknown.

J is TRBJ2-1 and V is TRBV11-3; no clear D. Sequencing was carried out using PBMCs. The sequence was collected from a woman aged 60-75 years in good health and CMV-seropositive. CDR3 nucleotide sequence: TGTGCCAGCAGCTTAGGATCTATGAGCGCTCACAATGAGCAGTTCTTC. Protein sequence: CASSLGSMSAHNEQFF.